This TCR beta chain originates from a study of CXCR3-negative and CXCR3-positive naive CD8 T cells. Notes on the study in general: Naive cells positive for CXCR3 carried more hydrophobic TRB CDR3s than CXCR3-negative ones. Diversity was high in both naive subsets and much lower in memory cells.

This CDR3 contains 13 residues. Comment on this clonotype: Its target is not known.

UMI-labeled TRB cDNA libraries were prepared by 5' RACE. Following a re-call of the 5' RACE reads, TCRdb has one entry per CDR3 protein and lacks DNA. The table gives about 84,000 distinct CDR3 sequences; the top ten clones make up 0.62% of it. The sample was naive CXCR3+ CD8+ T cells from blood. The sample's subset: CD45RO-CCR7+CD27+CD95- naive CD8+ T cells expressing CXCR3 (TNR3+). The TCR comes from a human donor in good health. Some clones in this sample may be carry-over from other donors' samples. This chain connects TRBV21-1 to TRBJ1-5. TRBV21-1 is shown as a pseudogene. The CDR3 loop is CASSNRLGQPQHF.